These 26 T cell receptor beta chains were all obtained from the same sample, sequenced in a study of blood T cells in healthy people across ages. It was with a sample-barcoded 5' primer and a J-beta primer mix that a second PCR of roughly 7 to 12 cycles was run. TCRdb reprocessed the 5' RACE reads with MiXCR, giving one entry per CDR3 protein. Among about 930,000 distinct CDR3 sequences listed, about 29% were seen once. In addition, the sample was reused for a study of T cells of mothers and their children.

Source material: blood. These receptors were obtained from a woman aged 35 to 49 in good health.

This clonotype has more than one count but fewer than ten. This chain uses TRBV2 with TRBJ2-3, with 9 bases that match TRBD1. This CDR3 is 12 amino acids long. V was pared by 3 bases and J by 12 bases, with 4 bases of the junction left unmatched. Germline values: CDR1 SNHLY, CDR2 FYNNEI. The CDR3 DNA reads TGTGCCAGCAGTGAGGGACAGGGATTACAGTATTTT. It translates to CASSEGQGLQYF.

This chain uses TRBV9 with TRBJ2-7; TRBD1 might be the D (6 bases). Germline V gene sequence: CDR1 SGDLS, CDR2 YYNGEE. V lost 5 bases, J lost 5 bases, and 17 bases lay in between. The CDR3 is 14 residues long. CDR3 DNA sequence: TGTGCCAGCAGTCTCACCACAGGGCGGGACGAGCAGTACTTC. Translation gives CASSLTTGRDEQYF.

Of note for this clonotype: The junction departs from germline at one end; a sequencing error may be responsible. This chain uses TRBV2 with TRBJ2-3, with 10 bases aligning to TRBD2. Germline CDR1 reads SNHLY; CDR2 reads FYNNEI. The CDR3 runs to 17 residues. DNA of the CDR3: TGTACCAGCAGTGAACGACGGGGGCTAGCGGGGGTAATGACGCAGTATTTT. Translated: CTSSERRGLAGVMTQYF.

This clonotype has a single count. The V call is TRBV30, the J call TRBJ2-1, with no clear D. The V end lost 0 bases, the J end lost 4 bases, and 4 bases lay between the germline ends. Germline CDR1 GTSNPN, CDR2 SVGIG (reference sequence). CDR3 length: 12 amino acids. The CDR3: CAWSVRYNEQFF. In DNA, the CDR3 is TGTGCCTGGAGTGTACGGTACAATGAGCAGTTCTTC.

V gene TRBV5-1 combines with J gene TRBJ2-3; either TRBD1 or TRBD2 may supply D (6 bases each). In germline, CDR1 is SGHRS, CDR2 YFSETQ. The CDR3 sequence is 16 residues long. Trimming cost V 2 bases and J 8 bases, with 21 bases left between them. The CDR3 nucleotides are TGCGCCAGCAGCTTTTCCGGGACACCGGGAGAGGGTACGCAGTATTTT. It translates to CASSFSGTPGEGTQYF. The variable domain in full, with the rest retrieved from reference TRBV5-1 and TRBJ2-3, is KAGVTQTPRYLIKTRGQQVTLSCSPISGHRSVSWYQQTPGQGLQFLFEYFSETQRNKGNFPGRFSGRQFSNSRSEMNVSTLELGDSALYLCASSFSGTPGEGTQYFGPGTRLTVL.

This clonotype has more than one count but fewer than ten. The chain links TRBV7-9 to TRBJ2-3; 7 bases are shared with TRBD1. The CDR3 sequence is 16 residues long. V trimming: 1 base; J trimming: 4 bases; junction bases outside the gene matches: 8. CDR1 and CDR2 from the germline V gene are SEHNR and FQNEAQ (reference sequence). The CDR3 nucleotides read TGTGCCAGCAGCTTAGTGAGTACAGGGGAAGCAGATACGCAGTATTTT. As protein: CASSLVSTGEADTQYF.

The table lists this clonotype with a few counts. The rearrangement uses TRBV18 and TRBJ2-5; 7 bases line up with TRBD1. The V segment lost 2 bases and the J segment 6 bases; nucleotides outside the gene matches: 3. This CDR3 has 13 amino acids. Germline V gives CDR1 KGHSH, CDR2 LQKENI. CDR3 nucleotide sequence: TGTGCCAGCTCACCAGAGGGGGCAAAGACCCAGTACTTC. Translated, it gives CASSPEGAKTQYF.

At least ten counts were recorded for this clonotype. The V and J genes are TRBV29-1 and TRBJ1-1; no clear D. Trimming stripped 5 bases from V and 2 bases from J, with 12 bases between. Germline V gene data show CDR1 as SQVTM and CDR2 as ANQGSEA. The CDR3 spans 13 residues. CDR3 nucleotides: TGCAGCGTTTGGGTTCCGAGAAACACTGAAGCTTTCTTT. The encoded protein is CSVWVPRNTEAFF.

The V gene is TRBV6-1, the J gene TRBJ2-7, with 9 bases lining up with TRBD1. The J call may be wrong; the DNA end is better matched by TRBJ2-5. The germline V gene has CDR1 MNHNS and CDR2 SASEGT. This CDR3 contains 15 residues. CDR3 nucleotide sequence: TGTGCCAGCAGTGAAGTGACAGGGGGGGGAGAGACCCAGTACTTC. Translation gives CASSEVTGGGETQYF.

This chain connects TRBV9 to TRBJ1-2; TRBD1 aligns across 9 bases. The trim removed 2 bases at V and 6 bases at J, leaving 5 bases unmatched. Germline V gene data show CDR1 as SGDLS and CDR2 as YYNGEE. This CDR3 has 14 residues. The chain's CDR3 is CASSVGQGLDGYTF. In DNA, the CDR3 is TGTGCCAGCAGCGTCGGACAGGGGTTAGATGGCTACACCTTC.

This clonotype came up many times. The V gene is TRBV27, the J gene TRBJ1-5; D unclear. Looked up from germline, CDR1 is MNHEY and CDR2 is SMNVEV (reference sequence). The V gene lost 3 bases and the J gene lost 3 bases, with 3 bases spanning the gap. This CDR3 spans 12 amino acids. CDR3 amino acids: CASSFYNQPQHF. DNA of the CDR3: TGTGCCAGCAGTTTCTACAATCAGCCCCAGCATTTT.

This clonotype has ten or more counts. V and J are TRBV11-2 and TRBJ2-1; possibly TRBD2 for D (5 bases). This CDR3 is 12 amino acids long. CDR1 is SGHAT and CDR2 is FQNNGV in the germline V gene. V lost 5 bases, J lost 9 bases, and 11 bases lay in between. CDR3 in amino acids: CASSGNRGEQFF. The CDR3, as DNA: TGTGCCAGCAGCGGTAATCGGGGTGAGCAGTTCTTC.

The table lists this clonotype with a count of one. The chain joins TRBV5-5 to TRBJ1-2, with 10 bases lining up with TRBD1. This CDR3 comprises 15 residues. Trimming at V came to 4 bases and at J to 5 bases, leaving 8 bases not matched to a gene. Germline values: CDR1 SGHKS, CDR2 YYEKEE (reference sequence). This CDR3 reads CASSLGQGEFYGYTF. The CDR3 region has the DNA TGTGCCAGCAGCCTCGGACAGGGGGAGTTTTATGGCTACACCTTC.

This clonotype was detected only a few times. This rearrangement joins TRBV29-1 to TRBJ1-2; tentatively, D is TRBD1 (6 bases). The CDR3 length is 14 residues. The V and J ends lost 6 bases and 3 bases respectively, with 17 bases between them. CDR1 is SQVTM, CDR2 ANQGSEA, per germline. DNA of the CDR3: TGCAGCGTGCAAAAACCAGGGGTTGACTATGGCTACACCTTC. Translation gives CSVQKPGVDYGYTF. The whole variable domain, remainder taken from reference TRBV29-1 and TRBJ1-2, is SAVISQKPSRDICQRGTSLTIQCQVDSQVTMMFWYRQQPGQSLTLIATANQGSEATYESGFVIDKFPISRPNLTFSTLTVSNMSPEDSSIYLCSVQKPGVDYGYTFGSGTRLTVV.

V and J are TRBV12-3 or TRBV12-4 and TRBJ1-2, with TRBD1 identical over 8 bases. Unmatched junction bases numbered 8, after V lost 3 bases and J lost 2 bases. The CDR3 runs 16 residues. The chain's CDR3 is CASSLLSGGGNYGYTF. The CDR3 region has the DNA TGTGCCAGCAGTTTGCTTTCAGGGGGCGGCAACTATGGCTACACCTTC.

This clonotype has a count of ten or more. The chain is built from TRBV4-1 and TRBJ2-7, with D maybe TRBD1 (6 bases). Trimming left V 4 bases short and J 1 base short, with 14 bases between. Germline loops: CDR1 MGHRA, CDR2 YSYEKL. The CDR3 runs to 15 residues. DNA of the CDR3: TGCGCCAGCAGCCGCCTGGGGGCAACATCCTACGAGCAGTACTTC. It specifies CASSRLGATSYEQYF.

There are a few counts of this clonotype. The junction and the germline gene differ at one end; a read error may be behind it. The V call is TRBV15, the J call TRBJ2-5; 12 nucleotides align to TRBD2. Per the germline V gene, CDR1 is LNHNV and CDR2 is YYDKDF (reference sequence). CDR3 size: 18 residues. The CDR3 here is CAPSRDALAGGPGETQYF. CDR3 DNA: TGTGCCCCCAGCAGAGATGCCCTAGCGGGGGGGCCTGGGGAGACCCAGTACTTC.

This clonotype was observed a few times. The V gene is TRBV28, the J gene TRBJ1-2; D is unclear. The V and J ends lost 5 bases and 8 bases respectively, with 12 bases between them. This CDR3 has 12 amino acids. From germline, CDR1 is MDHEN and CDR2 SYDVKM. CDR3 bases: TGTGCCAGCAGTCGACGAGTGTTAGGCTACACCTTC. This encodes CASSRRVLGYTF.

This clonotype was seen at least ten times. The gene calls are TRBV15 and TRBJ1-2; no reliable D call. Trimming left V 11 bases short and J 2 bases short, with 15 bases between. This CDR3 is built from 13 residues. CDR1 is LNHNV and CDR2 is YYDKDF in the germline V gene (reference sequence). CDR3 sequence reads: CASSPDLNYGYTF. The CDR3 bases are TGTGCCTCCTCTCCTGATCTAAACTATGGCTACACCTTC.

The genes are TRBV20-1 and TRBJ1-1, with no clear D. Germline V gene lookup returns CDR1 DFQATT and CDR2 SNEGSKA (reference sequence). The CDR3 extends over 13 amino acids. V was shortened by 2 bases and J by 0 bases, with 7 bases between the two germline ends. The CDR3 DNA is TGCAGTGCTAGAAAACAGATGAACACTGAAGCTTTCTTT. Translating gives CSARKQMNTEAFF.

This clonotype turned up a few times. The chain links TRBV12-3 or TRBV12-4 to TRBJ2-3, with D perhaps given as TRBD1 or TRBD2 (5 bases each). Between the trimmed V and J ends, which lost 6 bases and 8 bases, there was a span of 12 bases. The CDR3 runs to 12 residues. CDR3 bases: TGTGCCAGCAGCCCCCCCGGGGCTACGCAGTATTTT. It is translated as CASSPPGATQYF.

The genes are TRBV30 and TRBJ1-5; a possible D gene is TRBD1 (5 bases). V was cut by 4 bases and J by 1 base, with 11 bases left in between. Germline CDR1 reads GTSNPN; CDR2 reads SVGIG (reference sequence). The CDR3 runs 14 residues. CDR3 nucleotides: TGTGCCTGGACCCCGGGGGGAAGCAATCAGCCCCAGCATTTT. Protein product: CAWTPGGSNQPQHF.

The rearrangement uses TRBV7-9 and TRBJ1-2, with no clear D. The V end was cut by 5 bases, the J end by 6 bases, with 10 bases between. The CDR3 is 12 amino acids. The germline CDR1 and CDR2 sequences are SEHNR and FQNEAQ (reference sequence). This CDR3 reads CASSLHSDGYTF. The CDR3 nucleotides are TGTGCCAGCAGCCTCCACAGTGATGGCTACACCTTC.

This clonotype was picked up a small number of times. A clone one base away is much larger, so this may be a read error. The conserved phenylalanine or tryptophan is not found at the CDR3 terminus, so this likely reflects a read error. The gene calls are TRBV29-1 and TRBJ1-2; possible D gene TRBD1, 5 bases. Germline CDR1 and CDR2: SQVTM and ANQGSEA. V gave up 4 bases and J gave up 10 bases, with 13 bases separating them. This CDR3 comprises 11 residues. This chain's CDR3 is CSVVRDVDYTC. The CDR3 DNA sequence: TGCAGCGTTGTGAGGGACGTCGACTACACCTGC.

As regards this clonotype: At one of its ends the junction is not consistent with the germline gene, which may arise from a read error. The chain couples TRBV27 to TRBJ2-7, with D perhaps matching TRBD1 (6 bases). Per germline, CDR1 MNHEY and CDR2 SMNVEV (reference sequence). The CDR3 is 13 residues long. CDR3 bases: TGTACCAGCAGTGCGGACCACAGGGACGAGCAGTACTTC. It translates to CTSSADHRDEQYF.

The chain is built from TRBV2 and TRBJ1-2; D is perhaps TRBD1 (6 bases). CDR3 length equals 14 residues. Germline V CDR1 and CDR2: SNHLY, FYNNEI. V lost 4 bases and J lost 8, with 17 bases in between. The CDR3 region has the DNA TGTGCCAGCAGTGGAAGAGATACAGGGTACGGCTACACCTTC. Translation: CASSGRDTGYGYTF.